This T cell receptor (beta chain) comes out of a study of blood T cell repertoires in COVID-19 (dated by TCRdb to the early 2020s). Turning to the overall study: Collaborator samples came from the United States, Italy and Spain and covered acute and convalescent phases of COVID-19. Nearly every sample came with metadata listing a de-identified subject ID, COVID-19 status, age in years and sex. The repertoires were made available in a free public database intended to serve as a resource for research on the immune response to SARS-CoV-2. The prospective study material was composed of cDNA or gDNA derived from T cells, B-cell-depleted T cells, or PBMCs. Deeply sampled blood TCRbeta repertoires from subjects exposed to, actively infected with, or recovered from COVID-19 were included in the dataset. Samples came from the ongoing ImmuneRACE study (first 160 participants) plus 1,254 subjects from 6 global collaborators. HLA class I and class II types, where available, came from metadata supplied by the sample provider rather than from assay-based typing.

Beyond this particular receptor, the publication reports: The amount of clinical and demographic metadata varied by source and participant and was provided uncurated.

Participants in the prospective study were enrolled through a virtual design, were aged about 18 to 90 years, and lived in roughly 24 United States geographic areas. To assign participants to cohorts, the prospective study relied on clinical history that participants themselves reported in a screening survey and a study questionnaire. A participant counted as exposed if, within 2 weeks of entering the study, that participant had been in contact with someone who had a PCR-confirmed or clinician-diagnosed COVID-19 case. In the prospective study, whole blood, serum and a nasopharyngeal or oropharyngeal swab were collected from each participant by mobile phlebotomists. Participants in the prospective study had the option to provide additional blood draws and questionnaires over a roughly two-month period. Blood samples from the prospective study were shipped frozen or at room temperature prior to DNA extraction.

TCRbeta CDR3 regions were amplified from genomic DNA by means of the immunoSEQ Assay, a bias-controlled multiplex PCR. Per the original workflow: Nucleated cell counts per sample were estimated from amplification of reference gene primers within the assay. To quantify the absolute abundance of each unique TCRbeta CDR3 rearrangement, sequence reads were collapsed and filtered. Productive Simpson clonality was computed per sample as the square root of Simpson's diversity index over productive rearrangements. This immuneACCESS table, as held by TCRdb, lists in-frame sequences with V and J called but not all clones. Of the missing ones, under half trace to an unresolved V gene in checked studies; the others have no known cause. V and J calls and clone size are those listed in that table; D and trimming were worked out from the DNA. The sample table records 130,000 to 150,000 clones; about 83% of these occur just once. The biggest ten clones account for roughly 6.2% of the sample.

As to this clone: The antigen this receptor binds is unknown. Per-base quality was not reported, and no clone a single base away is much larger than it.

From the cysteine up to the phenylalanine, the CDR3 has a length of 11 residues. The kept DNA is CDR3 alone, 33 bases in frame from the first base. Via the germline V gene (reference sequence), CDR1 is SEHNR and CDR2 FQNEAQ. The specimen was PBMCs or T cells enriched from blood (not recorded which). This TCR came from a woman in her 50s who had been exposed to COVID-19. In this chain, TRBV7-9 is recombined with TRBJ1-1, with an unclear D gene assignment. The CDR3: CGAGERTEAFF. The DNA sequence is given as TGTGGAGCCGGGGAACGCACTGAAGCTTTCTTT.